A selection of T cell receptor beta chains follows, all from one sample in a study of identical twins. TCRdb reprocessed the 5' RACE reads via MiXCR and lists one record per CDR3 protein. The sample records around 1.7 million distinct CDR3 sequences, around 29% being singletons. The sequencing input was cord blood. The receptors stem from a newborn girl in good health. CDR3s leave out the opening cysteine and the closing phenylalanine or tryptophan.

V gene	J gene	CDR3 protein
TRBV3-1	TRBJ2-7	ASSQDGQWSSYEQY
TRBV20-1	TRBJ2-7	SAAGVYEQY
TRBV12-3/TRBV12-4	TRBJ2-3	ASSPITGSTDTQY
TRBV10-2	TRBJ2-2	ASSDNRAGELF
TRBV7-9	TRBJ1-2	ASSPIRQPNYGYT
TRBV5-1	TRBJ1-1	SSSLTGENTEAF
TRBV4-2	TRBJ2-1	ASSQTSGGADEQF
TRBV14	TRBJ2-5	ASSQKKGTTQETQY
TRBV24-1	TRBJ2-1	ATSLAGDYDEQF
TRBV29-1	TRBJ1-2	SVVRGLGSYGYT
TRBV28	TRBJ2-3	ASTTGYTDTQY
TRBV27	TRBJ2-3	ASSPRSSGGVDTQY
TRBV10-3	TRBJ2-5	AISPGEGHNQETQY
TRBV27	TRBJ2-1	ASSLSRGGNEQF
TRBV6-5	TRBJ2-3	ASSLAGFADTQY
TRBV18	TRBJ2-4	ASSPREGKNIQY
TRBV3-1	TRBJ1-2	ASSQGQHGSYGYT
TRBV4-1	TRBJ2-1	ASSQGRTSEYNEQF
TRBV18	TRBJ2-5	ASSRGAIETQY
TRBV9	TRBJ2-5	ASSVGTSGAETQY
TRBV6-1	TRBJ2-5	ASRVRGTQETQY
TRBV20-1	TRBJ2-4	SARHRGAYNEQY
TRBV10-3	TRBJ1-1	AIRTVQGSTEAF
TRBV25-1	TRBJ1-6	ASSAGTGYNSPLH
TRBV6-6	TRBJ2-3	ASSYPELDSTDTQY
TRBV14	TRBJ2-7	ASSQDQKTGYTYEQY
TRBV11-2	TRBJ2-1	ASGSFRLAGLNEQF
TRBV29-1	TRBJ2-1	SVESRGRYNEQF
TRBV15	TRBJ2-5	ATSREAYQEIQY
TRBV14	TRBJ2-4	AGSSLAGSKNIQY
TRBV6-6	TRBJ1-4	ASSYAGGDEKLF
TRBV29-1	TRBJ2-5	SIVGGDQYQETQY
TRBV30	TRBJ2-2	AWNRGFTGELS
TRBV7-2	TRBJ1-2	ASSLALLNGYT
TRBV20-1	TRBJ2-3	SAERGGRDTQY
TRBV14	TRBJ1-6	ASSREAGASYNSPLH
TRBV5-1	TRBJ2-1	ASSPEAPPYNEQF
TRBV2	TRBJ1-2	ASSETLLDQGANYGYT
TRBV9	TRBJ2-1	ASSVAAGGPLDEQF
TRBV27	TRBJ1-1	ASSLGLGQGTEAF
TRBV20-1	TRBJ2-7	SAREAGGHYEQY
TRBV11-2	TRBJ2-3	ASSLGQLDTQY
TRBV19	TRBJ1-5	ASSEGDRRPGNQPQH
TRBV27	TRBJ1-5	ASRGGESNQPQH
TRBV9	TRBJ2-1	ASSGREGATYNEQF
TRBV12-3/TRBV12-4	TRBJ1-1	ASKNTGGTEAF
TRBV27	TRBJ1-4	AAGWGDEKLF
TRBV19	TRBJ2-1	ASSIDLRENEQF
TRBV6-1	TRBJ2-2	ASSEARHLLNTGELF
TRBV4-2	TRBJ2-5	ASSLRPLASEETQY
TRBV9	TRBJ2-5	ASSRGLAEDFRETQY
TRBV20-1	TRBJ1-5	SATGRVTADNQPQH
TRBV6-2/TRBV6-3	TRBJ2-6	ASSYNFVGAGANVLT
TRBV3-1	TRBJ2-7	ASSQVYDRGYEQY
TRBV28	-	ASSPKGAHQGETQY
TRBV12-3/TRBV12-4	TRBJ1-6	ASSLGQGARNSPLH
TRBV13	TRBJ2-7	ASSPGLAGLYEQY
TRBV3-1	TRBJ1-6	ASSQDWGGPRYNSPLH
TRBV28	TRBJ2-1	ASNRGRPYNEQF